This T cell receptor beta chain was recorded in a study of shared clonotypes between healthy human individuals. Turning to the study itself: Per donor, CD8 memory used one plate, CD8 naive used two, CD4 memory used three and CD4 naive used three.

For this clone: Its antigen remains unknown.

In the study's own analysis: ImmunoSEQ gave junction-only sequences without quality scores, so filtering differed. The method was immunoSEQ multiplex PCR; TCRdb's version includes in-frame clones alone and lacks a portion of them. The V and J calls and clone size are taken from that table; D and trimming were inferred from the DNA. The repertoire has roughly 1,000,000 clones, around three quarters of them found once; the top ten carry roughly 0.61%. General study points: Rarefaction exposed incomplete sorted-subset sequencing despite large depth. Donors were few, which limited the genetic and exposure-history diversity represented.

The sequenced sample was memory CD4+ T cells from PBMCs. Subset described: CD45RA-negative fraction. This sequence was found in a man between 18 and 29 years old in good health. Some clones in this sample may be carry-over from other donors' samples.

CDR3 coding DNA: TGTGCCTGGAATTCAGGGGTCGGCTACACCTTC. Translation gives CAWNSGVGYTF. This chain connects TRBV30 to TRBJ1-2, with D possibly matching TRBD1 (6 bases). Germline assignment: CDR1 GTSNPN and CDR2 SVGIG (reference sequence). There are 11 residues in the CDR3. V dropped 4 bases and J dropped 8 bases, with 11 bases sitting between them.